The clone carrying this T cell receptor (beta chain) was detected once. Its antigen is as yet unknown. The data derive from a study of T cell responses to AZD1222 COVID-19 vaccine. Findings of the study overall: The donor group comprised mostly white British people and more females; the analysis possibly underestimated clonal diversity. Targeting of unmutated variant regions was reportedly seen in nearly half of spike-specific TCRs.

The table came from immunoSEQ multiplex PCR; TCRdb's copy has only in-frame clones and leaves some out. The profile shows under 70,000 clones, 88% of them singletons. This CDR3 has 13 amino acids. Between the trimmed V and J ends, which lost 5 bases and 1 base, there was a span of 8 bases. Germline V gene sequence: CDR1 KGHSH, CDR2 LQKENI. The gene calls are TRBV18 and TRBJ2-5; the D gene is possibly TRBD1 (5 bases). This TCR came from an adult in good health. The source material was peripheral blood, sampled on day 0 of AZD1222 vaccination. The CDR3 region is CASSLTVQETQYF. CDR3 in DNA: TGTGCCAGCTCATTGACAGTCCAAGAGACCCAGTACTTC.